One and the same sample provided the 12 T cell receptor beta chains below, sequenced in a study of blood T cell repertoires in COVID-19. The protocol was immunoSEQ multiplex PCR, while the TCRdb copy is restricted to in-frame clones and leaves out a portion. The sample shows about 250,000 clones, around 85% of them seen only once. The specimen sequenced was peripheral blood. Every receptor here comes from a human donor with COVID-19, enrolled during active disease. The donor label of this sample is uncertain.

The V and J genes are TRBV29-1 and TRBJ2-1, with TRBD2 matching 9 bases. The CDR3 totals 14 residues. V gave up 5 bases and J gave up 4 bases; unmatched junction bases: 6. Germline values: CDR1 SQVTM, CDR2 ANQGSEA. For the CDR3, the DNA is TGCAGCGTTCAAGCGGGAGGTTCTTACAATGAGCAGTTCTTC. Translated, it gives CSVQAGGSYNEQFF.

The chain links TRBV9 to TRBJ1-1, with 7 nucleotides matching TRBD1. There are 16 residues in the CDR3. After removal of 3 bases from V and 0 bases from J, the junction contained 8 bases not matched to a gene. CDR1 and CDR2 from the germline V gene are SGDLS and YYNGEE. CDR3 DNA: TGTGCCAGCAGCGCCCGGGACAGACTCCTGAACACTGAAGCTTTCTTT. It yields the protein CASSARDRLLNTEAFF.

The J gene is TRBJ1-1, the V gene TRBV18, with 9 bases fitting TRBD1. The ends lost 4 bases at V and 0 bases at J; junction bases unmatched: 9. This CDR3 is built from 17 residues. Germline values: CDR1 KGHSH, CDR2 LQKENI. The CDR3 nucleotides read TGTGCCAGCTCACTAGTACCGGGACAGGGATTGAACACTGAAGCTTTCTTT. This translates into CASSLVPGQGLNTEAFF.

The V gene is TRBV30, the J gene TRBJ1-1; TRBD1 might be the D (5 bases). This CDR3 has 14 residues. The V gene lost 0 bases and the J gene lost 0 bases, with 8 bases spanning the gap. The germline CDR1 and CDR2 sequences are GTSNPN and SVGIG (reference sequence). CDR3 coding DNA: TGTGCCTGGAGTGTCGGGGGAGTGAACACTGAAGCTTTCTTT. This translates into CAWSVGGVNTEAFF.

The chain employs TRBV5-1 and TRBJ1-2; 10 bases match TRBD1. V trimming: 0 bases; J trimming: 8 bases; junction bases outside the gene matches: 13. Germline V gene sequence: CDR1 SGHRS, CDR2 YFSETQ. This CDR3 is built from 17 residues. This CDR3 is CASSLATGTGASRGYTF. The CDR3 DNA reads as TGCGCCAGCAGCTTGGCCACCGGGACAGGGGCGTCTCGGGGCTACACCTTC.

This chain links TRBV5-1 with TRBJ1-3; TRBD1 might be the D (6 bases). Germline CDR1 is SGHRS and CDR2 is YFSETQ. This CDR3 region has 16 residues. V shed 3 bases and J shed 0 bases, with 13 bases lying between them. DNA for the CDR3: TGCGCCAGCAGCTCGGGACACGCGAGCTCTGGAAACACCATATATTTT. Amino acids: CASSSGHASSGNTIYF.

The J gene is TRBJ1-2, the V gene TRBV2; a weak D match, TRBD1 (5 bases). The CDR3 loop spans 15 amino acids. V was pared by 2 bases and J by 4 bases, with 14 bases between. The germline CDR1 and CDR2 sequences are SNHLY and FYNNEI. This CDR3 reads CASSENWGAFYGYTF. DNA of the CDR3: TGTGCCAGCAGTGAAAACTGGGGCGCTTTCTATGGCTACACCTTC.

This clone has more than one count but fewer than ten. V is TRBV5-4 and J is TRBJ1-2, with D perhaps matching TRBD1 (5 bases). V dropped 3 bases and J dropped 3 bases, with 9 bases sitting between them. The CDR3 is made up of 13 amino acids. Germline V gene data show CDR1 as SGHNT and CDR2 as YYREEE (reference sequence). In DNA, the CDR3 is TGTGCCAGCAGCTCGACAGAAGACTATGGCTACACCTTC. Protein: CASSSTEDYGYTF. The whole variable domain, filled in from reference TRBV5-4 and TRBJ1-2, reads ETGVTQSPTHLIKTRGQQVTLRCSSQSGHNTVSWYQQALGQGPQFIFQYYREEENGRGNFPPRFSGLQFPNYSSELNVNALELDDSALYLCASSSTEDYGYTFGSGTRLTVV.

The chain carries TRBV5-4 and TRBJ2-1; D gene uncertain. The germline V and J ends were trimmed by 0 bases and 2 bases, with 9 bases remaining between them. The germline gives CDR1 SGHNT, CDR2 YYREEE (reference sequence). This CDR3 is built from 15 residues. DNA of the CDR3: TGTGCCAGCAGCTTGGGAGCGCAAGCCTACAATGAGCAGTTCTTC. The encoded protein is CASSLGAQAYNEQFF. Based on the CDR3 plus reference TRBV5-4 and TRBJ2-1, the full variable domain is ETGVTQSPTHLIKTRGQQVTLRCSSQSGHNTVSWYQQALGQGPQFIFQYYREEENGRGNFPPRFSGLQFPNYSSELNVNALELDDSALYLCASSLGAQAYNEQFFGPGTRLTVL.

In DNA, the CDR3 is TGTGCCAGTAGTATAGGACAGGGTATCGCTGAAGCTTTCTTT. Its translation is CASSIGQGIAEAFF. The chain has TRBV19 and TRBJ1-1; 7 nucleotides agree with TRBD1. V lost 1 base, J lost 6 bases, and 5 bases stayed unmatched. This CDR3 is built from 14 residues. Germline V gene lookup returns CDR1 LNHDA and CDR2 SQIVND (reference sequence).

This clone was seen once. This sample also contains other DNA sequences that code for the same CDR3. V and J are TRBV7-9 and TRBJ1-5, with a tentative D call TRBD1 (5 bases). V was clipped by 1 base and J by 1 base, with 5 bases between them. The germline V gene encodes CDR1 SEHNR and CDR2 FQNEAQ (reference sequence). This CDR3 has 14 residues. As DNA, the CDR3 is TGTGCCAGCAGCTTAGGACAGAGCAATCAGCCCCAGCATTTT. Protein: CASSLGQSNQPQHF.

The gene calls are TRBV27 and TRBJ2-1; 8 nucleotides align to TRBD2. The length of the CDR3 is 16 residues. Trimming took 5 bases from V and 9 from J; bases not matched to a gene: 15. Germline V gene lookup returns CDR1 MNHEY and CDR2 SMNVEV (reference sequence). CDR3 sequence: CASSPPAGVAGGEQFF. The CDR3 DNA reads as TGTGCCAGCAGTCCTCCAGCGGGAGTGGCCGGCGGTGAGCAGTTCTTC.